This T cell receptor beta chain was recorded in a study of a mutant IDH1 vaccine in newly diagnosed glioma. Study-wide background: It was radiotherapy, temozolomide, or both that patients received previously, with most receiving both.

The data were produced by immunoSEQ multiplex PCR, yet TCRdb's version contains in-frame clones alone and is incomplete. The table lists roughly 30,000 clones, more than 75% of them singletons. Germline-derived CDR1 and CDR2 are SNHLY and FYNNEI. The CDR3 sequence is 17 residues long. The germline V and J ends were trimmed by 1 base and 1 base, with 15 bases remaining between them. As to time point: week 23, last vaccination. Doses consisted of 300 ug of mutant IDH1 20-mer peptide each, paired with topical imiquimod. About this clone: Its antigen is not identified.

This chain uses TRBV2 with TRBJ2-3; maybe TRBD2 (6 bases). Sequences were derived from PBMCs, sampled from a glioma patient whose treatment included an IDH1 peptide vaccine. The source is a man in his forties or fifties with glioma. CDR3 sequence (DNA): TGTGCCAGCAGTGAAGAAGGGGACTCCTGGGGCACAGATACGCAGTATTTT. This translates into CASSEEGDSWGTDTQYF.